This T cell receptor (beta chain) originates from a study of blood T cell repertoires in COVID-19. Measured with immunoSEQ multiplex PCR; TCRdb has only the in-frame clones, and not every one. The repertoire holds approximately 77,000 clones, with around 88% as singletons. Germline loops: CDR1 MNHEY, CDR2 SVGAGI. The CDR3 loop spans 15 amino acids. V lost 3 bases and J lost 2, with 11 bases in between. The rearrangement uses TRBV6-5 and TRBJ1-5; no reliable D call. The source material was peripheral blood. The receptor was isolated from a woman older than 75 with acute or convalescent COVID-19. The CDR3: CASSYPMAGNQPQHF. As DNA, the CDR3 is TGTGCCAGCAGTTATCCCATGGCAGGCAATCAGCCCCAGCATTTT.